Given below is one TCR beta chain in context. The sample is drawn from a study of blood T cell repertoires in COVID-19. Study at large: The United States, Italy and Spain provided the acute and convalescent COVID-19 samples.

Only in-frame clones appear in the TCRdb table, and some are missing; sequencing was by immunoSEQ multiplex PCR. The sample yields more than 200,000 clones, approximately 90% seen once. V lost 3 bases and J lost 1; bases outside the gene matches: 2. Germline V gene sequence: CDR1 KGHDR, CDR2 SFDVKD. The CDR3 contains 15 residues. The material sequenced was peripheral blood. The sequence came from a woman in her thirties or forties who had recovered from COVID-19. This sequence joins TRBV24-1 and TRBJ2-3; 8 positions match TRBD1. CDR3 nucleotide sequence: TGTGCCACCAGTGATCCCAGGGGGCGCACAGATACGCAGTATTTT. Translated: CATSDPRGRTDTQYF.